This T cell receptor beta chain appears in the sequencing data of a study of cytomegalovirus exposure and HLA in healthy donors. Study in general: The same platform was used for the roughly 120 validation repertoires as for the approximately 720 first-cohort repertoires, as reported in a later analysis.

General study findings and limits: First-cohort TCR clusters tended to co-occur in the 120 or so validation repertoires, a later analysis found. Rarity held for most TCR sequences, but there were some public TCRs that occurred in many donors.

CDR1 is SEHNR and CDR2 is FQNEAQ in the germline V gene (reference sequence). The CDR3 is 13 residues long. V shed 7 bases and J shed 3 bases, with 11 bases lying between them. Comment on this clone: The antigen is not known.

Profiled with immunoSEQ multiplex PCR; TCRdb holds only in-frame clones, not every one. The sample contains 150,000 to 200,000 clones, approximately 89% of which appear only once. This clonotype was obtained from a man aged 18 to 29 in good health and CMV-seropositive. The V and J genes are TRBV7-9 and TRBJ2-3, with D hard to call. Sequencing used PBMCs. CDR3 amino acids: CASIKVTTDTQYF. The CDR3 region has the DNA TGTGCCAGCATCAAGGTGACTACAGATACGCAGTATTTT.